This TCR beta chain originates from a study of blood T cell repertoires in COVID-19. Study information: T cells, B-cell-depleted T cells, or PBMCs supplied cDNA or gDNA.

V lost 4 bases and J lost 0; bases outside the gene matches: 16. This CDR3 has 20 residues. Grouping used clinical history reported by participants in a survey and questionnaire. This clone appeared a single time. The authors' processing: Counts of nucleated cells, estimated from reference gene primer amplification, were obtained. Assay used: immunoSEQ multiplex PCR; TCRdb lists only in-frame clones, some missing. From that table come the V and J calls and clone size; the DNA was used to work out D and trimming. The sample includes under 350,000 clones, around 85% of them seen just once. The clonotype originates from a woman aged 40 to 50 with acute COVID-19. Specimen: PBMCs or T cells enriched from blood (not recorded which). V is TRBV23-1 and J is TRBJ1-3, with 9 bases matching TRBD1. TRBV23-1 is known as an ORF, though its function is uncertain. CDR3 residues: CASSPRPGQGRFSSGNTIYF. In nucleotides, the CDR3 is TGCGCCAGCAGTCCCCGGCCCGGACAGGGGCGTTTTAGCTCTGGAAACACCATATATTTT.